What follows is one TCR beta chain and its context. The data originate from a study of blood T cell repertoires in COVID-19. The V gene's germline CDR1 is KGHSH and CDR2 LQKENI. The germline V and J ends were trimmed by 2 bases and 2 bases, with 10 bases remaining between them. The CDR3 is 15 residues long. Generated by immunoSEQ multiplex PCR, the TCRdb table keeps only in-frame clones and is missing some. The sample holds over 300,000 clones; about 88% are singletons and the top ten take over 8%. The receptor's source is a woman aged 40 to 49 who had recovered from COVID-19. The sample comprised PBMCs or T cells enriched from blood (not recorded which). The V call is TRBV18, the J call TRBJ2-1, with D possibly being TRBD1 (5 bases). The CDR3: CASSPSQGTYNEQFF. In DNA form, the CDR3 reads TGTGCCAGCTCACCAAGTCAGGGAACCTACAATGAGCAGTTCTTC.